Below are 26 T cell receptor beta chains sequenced from a single sample in a study of CD4 T cells in relation to SARS-CoV-2 and coronaviruses (dated by TCRdb to about 2021). CD4+ T cells from unexposed donors were collected before the COVID-19 pandemic (2011-2018). After about 9 days of culture, CD4+ T cells were isolated with the EasySep CD4+ T cell isolation kit. Which antigens these TCRs recognize remains unknown. Libraries were built with the immunoSEQ multiplex PCR assay. Not all clones reach the TCRdb copy of this immuneACCESS table, which keeps in-frame sequences only. Checked studies attribute under half of the gap to unresolved V genes and leave the rest unexplained. This sample comprises approximately 21,000 clones, around three quarters of them detected only once. 14% of the sample rests with the top ten. The sample taken for sequencing was CD4+ T cells from PBMCs, cultured in vitro. These receptors were obtained from a human donor in good health.

The CDR3 coding sequence is TGCGCCAGCAGCCAAAAGAACTACAGGGGACCTAATGAAAAACTGTTTTTT. Protein product: CASSQKNYRGPNEKLFF. The chain links TRBV4-1 to TRBJ1-4; 7 bases are shared with TRBD1. Germline values: CDR1 MGHRA, CDR2 YSYEKL. The CDR3 is 17 residues long. The V and J ends lost 2 bases and 3 bases, in that order; junction bases with no gene match: 9.

The chain employs TRBV4-3 and TRBJ2-5; 7 positions agree with TRBD1. Losses at the gene ends were 4 bases for V and 1 base for J; bases not matched to a gene: 6. Germline V gene data show CDR1 as LGHNA and CDR2 as YSLEER. There are 15 residues in the CDR3. In DNA form, the CDR3 reads TGCGCCAGCAGCCTGTCCGGACAGGCCCAAGAGACCCAGTACTTC. It is translated as CASSLSGQAQETQYF.

This clone was found a few times. V is TRBV11-1 and J is TRBJ2-7; the match to TRBD2 covers 10 bases. This CDR3 spans 13 amino acids. With V trimmed by 5 bases and J by 4 bases, 2 bases remained unmatched. Looked up from germline, CDR1 is SGHAT and CDR2 is FQDESV (reference sequence). CDR3 nucleotides: TGTGCCAGCAGCATGACTAGCGGGTACGAGCAGTACTTC. This gives the protein CASSMTSGYEQYF.

The chain uses TRBV5-4 and TRBJ2-2; no definite D call. The CDR3 has 15 amino acids. The ends were cut back, 4 bases at V and 1 base at J, with 11 bases in the middle. Germline V gives CDR1 SGHNT, CDR2 YYREEE (reference sequence). The CDR3 DNA sequence: TGTGCCAGCAGCACCTGGGCCCTGAACACCGGGGAGCTGTTTTTT. As protein: CASSTWALNTGELFF.

This chain links TRBV4-1 with TRBJ1-2; 8 bases agree with TRBD1. The CDR3 runs to 19 residues. V shed 0 bases and J 3 bases; nucleotides not matched to a gene: 15. In germline, CDR1 is MGHRA, CDR2 YSYEKL. In DNA form, the CDR3 reads TGCGCCAGCAGCCAAGACCGCCGGAGACAGGGGATTAGCGACTATGGCTACACCTTC. Its protein product is CASSQDRRRQGISDYGYTF.

The rearrangement joins TRBV6-5 to TRBJ1-3, with 9 bases that match TRBD1. The ends lost 5 bases at V and 7 bases at J; junction bases unmatched: 3. CDR1 and CDR2 from the germline V gene are MNHEY and SVGAGI. This CDR3 comprises 13 residues. The CDR3 reads CASSQTGGNTIYF. The CDR3 bases are TGTGCCAGCAGTCAGACAGGGGGGAACACCATATATTTT.

The chain recombines TRBV10-3 with TRBJ1-4; D ambiguous. Germline values: CDR1 ENHRY, CDR2 SYGVKD. The CDR3 contains 13 residues. V lost 0 bases, J lost 5 bases, and 4 bases lay in between. CDR3 loop: CAISESGNEKLFF. DNA for the CDR3: TGTGCCATCAGTGAGTCAGGGAATGAAAAACTGTTTTTT.

In its sample, this clone was seen a few times. The chain is built from TRBV4-3 and TRBJ1-6; D gene ambiguous. The V end was cut by 0 bases, the J end by 8 bases, with 11 bases between. The CDR3 contains 15 residues. Germline CDR1 and CDR2: LGHNA and YSLEER. The CDR3 region is CASSQDGVGDSPLHF. CDR3 DNA: TGCGCCAGCAGCCAAGATGGGGTTGGTGATTCACCCCTCCACTTT.

The chain combines TRBV5-8 with TRBJ2-5; 9 bases agree with TRBD1. The CDR3 is 14 amino acids. CDR1 is SGHTS and CDR2 is YDEGEE in the germline V gene. J gave up 6 bases and V 4 bases, and 7 bases lay outside the gene matches. The CDR3 region has the DNA TGTGCCAGCAGCCCCTGGACAGGGGAGCAGACCCAGTACTTC. Translating gives CASSPWTGEQTQYF. The whole variable domain, filled in from reference TRBV5-8 and TRBJ2-5, reads EAGVTQSPTHLIKTRGQQATLRCSPISGHTSVYWYQQALGLGLQFLLWYDEGEERNRGNFPPRFSGRQFPNYSSELNVNALELEDSALYLCASSPWTGEQTQYFGPGTRLLVL.

This chain links TRBV6-5 with TRBJ1-5; D gene unclear. The CDR3 totals 15 residues. V lost 5 bases and J lost 3, with 14 bases in between. Germline V gives CDR1 MNHEY, CDR2 SVGAGI. CDR3 nucleotide sequence: TGTGCCAGCAGTCGGAACGATCGGGCCAATCAGCCCCAGCATTTT. It specifies CASSRNDRANQPQHF.

The rearrangement uses TRBV6-5 and TRBJ1-6; D is possibly TRBD1 (6 bases). This CDR3 is 14 amino acids long. The V gene lost 2 bases and the J gene lost 7 bases, with 9 bases spanning the gap. The germline V gene has CDR1 MNHEY and CDR2 SVGAGI. CDR3 DNA: TGTGCCAGCAGTTACAGAGGGGGAAATTCACCCCTCCACTTT. It translates to CASSYRGGNSPLHF.

The rearrangement joins TRBV30 to TRBJ2-3; 9 bases line up with TRBD2. CDR3 length: 16 amino acids. The junction had 15 bases not matched to a gene; V was cut back by 3 bases and J by 8 bases. Germline V gene data show CDR1 as GTSNPN and CDR2 as SVGIG (reference sequence). DNA for the CDR3: TGTGCCTGGAGGGAAGGGGCGGGAGGGCCAGGGGGTACGCAGTATTTT. Amino acids: CAWREGAGGPGGTQYF.

This clone was detected a few times. This CDR3 reads CASSSGGAGELFF. The CDR3 DNA follows: TGTGCCAGCAGCTCCGGGGGCGCCGGGGAGCTGTTTTTT. The V and J genes are TRBV7-2 and TRBJ2-2, with D possibly being TRBD1 or TRBD2 (6 bases each). This CDR3 comprises 13 residues. The V gene lost 4 bases and the J gene lost 6 bases, with 9 bases spanning the gap. Germline lookup yields CDR1 SGHTA and CDR2 FQGNSA.

J is TRBJ2-3 and V is TRBV10-3, with 7 nucleotides matching TRBD2. The CDR3 spans 18 residues. Germline loops: CDR1 ENHRY, CDR2 SYGVKD. Trimming removed 6 bases from V and 6 bases from J; junction bases left unmatched: 21. CDR3 nucleotide sequence: TGTGCCATCAGCTCCACCAGCCTGATGCAGCGGGATACTGATACGCAGTATTTT. Residues: CAISSTSLMQRDTDTQYF.

The chain recombines TRBV10-3 with TRBJ2-1; 10 bases line up with TRBD2. The CDR3 has 14 residues. Trimming cost V 7 bases and J 5 bases; bases outside gene matches: 5. The germline gives CDR1 ENHRY, CDR2 SYGVKD. CDR3: CAIKGTSANNEQFF. CDR3 nucleotide sequence: TGTGCCATCAAGGGGACTAGCGCTAACAATGAGCAGTTCTTC.

The rearrangement links TRBV4-1 to TRBJ2-3, with D maybe TRBD2 (5 bases). Trimming removed 5 bases at V and 0 bases at J, with 15 bases between. Looked up from germline, CDR1 is MGHRA and CDR2 is YSYEKL. The CDR3 totals 16 residues. This chain's CDR3 is CASSGPASPSTDTQYF. CDR3 bases: TGCGCCAGCAGCGGCCCGGCTAGCCCTAGCACAGATACGCAGTATTTT.

The chain couples TRBV19 to TRBJ2-4; a possible D gene is TRBD1 (6 bases). CDR1 and CDR2 (germline): LNHDA, SQIVND (reference sequence). The CDR3 is 13 amino acids. V lost 5 bases to trimming and J lost 7 bases, with 12 bases between them. The CDR3 loop is CASSRSRGNIQYF. The DNA of the CDR3 is TGTGCCAGTAGTCGATCTAGGGGGAACATTCAGTACTTC.

J is TRBJ2-2 and V is TRBV6-2 or TRBV6-3, with 8 bases matching TRBD2. CDR1 is MNHEY and CDR2 is SVGEGT in the germline V gene. V trimming: 1 base; J trimming: 1 base; junction bases outside the gene matches: 2. The CDR3 length is 16 residues. The CDR3 sequence is CASSYLLAENTGELFF. DNA of the CDR3: TGTGCCAGCAGTTACTTACTAGCGGAGAACACCGGGGAGCTGTTTTTT.

The rearrangement joins TRBV19 to TRBJ2-1; D not resolved. The CDR3 sequence is 16 residues long. Germline V CDR1 and CDR2: LNHDA, SQIVND (reference sequence). The V end was cut by 3 bases, the J end by 1 base, with 13 bases between. The CDR3, as DNA: TGTGCCAGTAGTATGCCTGTTTACCGGTCCTACAATGAGCAGTTCTTC. It is translated as CASSMPVYRSYNEQFF.

V gene TRBV5-4 combines with J gene TRBJ1-1; D is perhaps TRBD1 (6 bases). Germline V gives CDR1 SGHNT, CDR2 YYREEE (reference sequence). There are 15 residues in the CDR3. V was shortened by 0 bases and J by 4 bases, with 13 bases between the two germline ends. The CDR3 DNA is TGTGCCAGCAGCTTGGGAGGGGGGGGAGGCACTGAAGCTTTCTTT. Encoded protein: CASSLGGGGGTEAFF.

The CDR3 loop is CASSRGGTGEIQPQHF. CDR3 DNA: TGTGCCAGCAGCCGAGGTGGGACAGGGGAGATTCAGCCCCAGCATTTT. V is TRBV7-9 and J is TRBJ1-5; 10 bases map to TRBD1. In germline, CDR1 is SEHNR, CDR2 FQNEAQ (reference sequence). V lost 5 bases and J lost 6; bases outside the gene matches: 10. This CDR3 has 16 residues.

The chain couples TRBV4-3 to TRBJ1-5; D ambiguous. The length of the CDR3 is 15 residues. The V gene's germline CDR1 is LGHNA and CDR2 YSLEER. The V gene lost 1 base and the J gene lost 11 bases, with 18 bases spanning the gap. CDR3 protein: CASSQGYGGFVAQHF. DNA for the CDR3: TGCGCCAGCAGCCAAGGCTACGGCGGTTTTGTAGCCCAGCATTTT.

This chain links TRBV12-3 or TRBV12-4 with TRBJ1-4; D remains ambiguous. V dropped 5 bases and J dropped 8 bases, with 9 bases sitting between them. This CDR3 spans 12 amino acids. CDR3 region: CASSLQEEKLFF. CDR3 DNA sequence: TGTGCCAGCAGTCTCCAGGAGGAAAAACTGTTTTTT.

The rearrangement links TRBV7-3 to TRBJ2-3; D is possibly TRBD2 (5 bases). Germline lookup yields CDR1 SGHTA and CDR2 FQGTGA. Trimming removed 5 bases from V and 5 bases from J, with 20 bases in between. The CDR3 length is 16 residues. The CDR3 is CASSPRDNRLLDTQYF. For the CDR3, the DNA is TGTGCCAGCAGCCCCCGGGATAATAGACTATTAGATACGCAGTATTTT. The full variable domain, completed using reference TRBV7-3 and TRBJ2-3, is GAGVSQTPSNKVTEKGKYVELRCDPISGHTALYWYRQSLGQGPEFLIYFQGTGAADDSGLPNDRFFAVRPEGSVSTLKIQRTERGDSAVYLCASSPRDNRLLDTQYFGPGTRLTVL.

This clone was picked up a small number of times. This chain uses TRBV7-9 with TRBJ2-1; 9 bases align to TRBD1. The CDR3 is 15 amino acids. Germline CDR1 SEHNR, CDR2 FQNEAQ (reference sequence). Trimming took 5 bases from V and 7 from J; bases not matched to a gene: 9. The CDR3 spells CASSLGTGIWNEQFF. CDR3 in DNA: TGTGCCAGCAGCCTGGGGACAGGGATTTGGAATGAGCAGTTCTTC. Complete variable domain (other parts from reference TRBV7-9 and TRBJ2-1): DTGVSQNPRHKITKRGQNVTFRCDPISEHNRLYWYRQTLGQGPEFLTYFQNEAQLEKSRLLSDRFSAERPKGSFSTLEIQRTEQGDSAMYLCASSLGTGIWNEQFFGPGTRLTVL.

This chain links TRBV3-1 (or the pseudogene TRBV3-2) with TRBJ2-4, with 10 bases matching TRBD2. The CDR3 length is 14 residues. Per the germline V gene, CDR1 is LGHDT and CDR2 is YNNKEL (reference sequence). Trimming took 0 bases from V and 11 from J; bases not matched to a gene: 4. The DNA for the CDR3 is TGTGCCAGCAGCCAAGAGCCTAGCGGGAGTTTTCAGTACTTC. Encoded protein: CASSQEPSGSFQYF.